These T cell receptor beta chains were read from a single sample in a study of T cell responses to AZD1222 COVID-19 vaccine. The protocol was immunoSEQ multiplex PCR, while the TCRdb copy is restricted to in-frame clones and leaves out a portion. The sample lists 130,000 to 150,000 clones, approximately 89% occurring once. The sample here was peripheral blood, taken on day 0 of MenACWY control vaccination. Receptors originate from an adult in good health. Each CDR3 is given with its conserved first and last residue. A D gene is named only where the DNA matches it firmly. Expanded clones get a size class; other rows say once, few or many, or leave the size out.

TRBV9	-	TRBJ2-7	TRBD2	TGTGCCAGCAGCGACTCGCCCCGACTAGCGGTCCCCTACGAGCAGTACTTC	CASSDSPRLAVPYEQYF
TRBV30	-	TRBJ1-1	-	TGTGCCCGGATGAGGGGAACGAACACTGAAGCTTTCTTT	CARMRGTNTEAFF
TRBV23-1	-	TRBJ1-5	-	TGCGCCAGCAGTCTACAGGTTTGCAATCAGCCCCAGCATTTT	CASSLQVCNQPQHF
TRBV7-9	-	TRBJ1-5	-	TGTGCCAGCAGCTTGGGAGATCAGCCCCAGCATTTT	CASSLGDQPQHF
TRBV19	-	TRBJ2-7	-	TGTGCCAGTACCAAGGCAGGTGAGGAGCAGTACTTC	CASTKAGEEQYF
TRBV10-3	-	TRBJ2-7	TRBD1	TGTGCCGTCAACAGGGGTGGCGACGAGCAGTACTTC	CAVNRGGDEQYF
TRBV6-5	-	TRBJ2-3	TRBD1	TGTGCCAGCAGTCGTCCCGGGACAGGGACAGATACGCAGTATTTT	CASSRPGTGTDTQYF
TRBV5-1	-	TRBJ2-2	-	TGCGCCAGCAGCTTGGTTTCAGGGTGGCCCGGGGAGCTGTTTTTT	CASSLVSGWPGELFF
TRBV9	-	TRBJ2-5	-	TGTGCCAGCAGCCCACGGACAGCACAAGAGACCCAGTACTTC	CASSPRTAQETQYF
TRBV7-2	-	TRBJ1-1	-	TGTGCCAGCTCCAGCAGGGCCCTCACTGAAGCTTTCTTT	CASSSRALTEAFF
TRBV7-2	-	TRBJ2-5	-	TGTGCCAGCAGCCGCGGACAGCAAGAGACCCAGTACTTC	CASSRGQQETQYF
TRBV18	-	TRBJ2-7	-	TGTGCCAGCTCCCTTTCGACGGCTGAAAGCCACGAGCAGTACTTC	CASSLSTAESHEQYF
TRBV5-1	-	TRBJ2-3	-	TGCGCCAGCAGCTTAGGACTCGCAGATACGCAGTATTTT	CASSLGLADTQYF
TRBV6-2/TRBV6-3	few	TRBJ1-1	-	TGTGCCAGCAGTTACTCCAGTTTCAACACTGAAGCTTTCTTT	CASSYSSFNTEAFF
TRBV5-4	-	TRBJ2-5	TRBD1	TGTGTGTCAGGGGGAGACGCTGAAGAGACCCAGTACTTC	CVSGGDAEETQYF